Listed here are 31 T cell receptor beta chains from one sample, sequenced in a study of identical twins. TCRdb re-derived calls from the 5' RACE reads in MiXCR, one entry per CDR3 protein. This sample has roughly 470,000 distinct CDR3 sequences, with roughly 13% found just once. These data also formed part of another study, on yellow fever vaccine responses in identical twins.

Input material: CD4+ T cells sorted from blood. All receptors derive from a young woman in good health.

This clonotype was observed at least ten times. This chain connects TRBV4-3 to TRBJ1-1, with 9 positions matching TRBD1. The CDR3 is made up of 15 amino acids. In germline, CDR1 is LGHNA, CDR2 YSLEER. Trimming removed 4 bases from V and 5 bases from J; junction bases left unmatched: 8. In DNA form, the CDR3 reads TGCGCCAGCAGCCCGGACAGGGGATTTCGGACTGAAGCTTTCTTT. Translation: CASSPDRGFRTEAFF.

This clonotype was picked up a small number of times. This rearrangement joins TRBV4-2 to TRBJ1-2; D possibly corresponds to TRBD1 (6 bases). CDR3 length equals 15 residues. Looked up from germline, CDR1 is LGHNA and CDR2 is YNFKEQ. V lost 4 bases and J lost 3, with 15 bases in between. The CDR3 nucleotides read TGTGCCAGCAGCCGGCCAACAGGGTCCGACTATGGCTACACCTTC. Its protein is CASSRPTGSDYGYTF.

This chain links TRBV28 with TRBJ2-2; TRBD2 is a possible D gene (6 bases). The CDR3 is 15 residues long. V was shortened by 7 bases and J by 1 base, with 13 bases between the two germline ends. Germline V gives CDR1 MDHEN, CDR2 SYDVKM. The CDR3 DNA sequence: TGTGCCAGCATGATTGTTAGCGGGAACACCGGGGAGCTGTTTTTT. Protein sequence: CASMIVSGNTGELFF.

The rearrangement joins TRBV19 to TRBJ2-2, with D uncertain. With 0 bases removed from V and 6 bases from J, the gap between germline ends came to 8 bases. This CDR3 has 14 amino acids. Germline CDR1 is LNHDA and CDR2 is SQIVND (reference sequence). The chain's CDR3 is CASSIDGTAGELFF. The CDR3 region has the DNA TGTGCCAGTAGTATAGATGGTACGGCCGGGGAGCTGTTTTTT. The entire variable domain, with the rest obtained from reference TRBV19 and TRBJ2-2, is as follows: DGGITQSPKYLFRKEGQNVTLSCEQNLNHDAMYWYRQDPGQGLRLIYYSQIVNDFQKGDIAEGYSVSREKKESFPLTVTSAQKNPTAFYLCASSIDGTAGELFFGEGSRLTVL.

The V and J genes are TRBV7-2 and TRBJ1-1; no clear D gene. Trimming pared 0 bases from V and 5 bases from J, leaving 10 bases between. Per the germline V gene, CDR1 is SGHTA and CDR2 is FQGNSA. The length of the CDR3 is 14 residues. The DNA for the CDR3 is TGTGCCAGCAGCTTAGCCTCCGATCGGACTGAAGCTTTCTTT. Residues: CASSLASDRTEAFF.

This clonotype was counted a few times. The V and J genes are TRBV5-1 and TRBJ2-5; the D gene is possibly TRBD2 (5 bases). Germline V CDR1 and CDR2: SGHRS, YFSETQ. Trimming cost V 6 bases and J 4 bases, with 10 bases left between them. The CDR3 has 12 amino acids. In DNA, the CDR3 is TGCGCCAGCACCCCCGAGGGAGAGACCCAGTACTTC. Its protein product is CASTPEGETQYF.

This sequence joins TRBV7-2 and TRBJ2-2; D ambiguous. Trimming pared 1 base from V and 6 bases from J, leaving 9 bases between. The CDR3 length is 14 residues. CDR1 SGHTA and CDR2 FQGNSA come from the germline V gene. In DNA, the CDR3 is TGTGCCAGCAGCTTAGGGGCTGGCCCCGGGGAGCTGTTTTTT. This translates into CASSLGAGPGELFF.

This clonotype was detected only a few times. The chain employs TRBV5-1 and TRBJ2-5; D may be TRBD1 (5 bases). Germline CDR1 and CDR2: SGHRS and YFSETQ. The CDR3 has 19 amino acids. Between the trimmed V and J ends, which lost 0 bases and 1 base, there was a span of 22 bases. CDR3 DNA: TGCGCCAGCAGCTTGGCCGTGACAATCTGGGGCCGATTCCAAGAGACCCAGTACTTC. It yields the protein CASSLAVTIWGRFQETQYF.

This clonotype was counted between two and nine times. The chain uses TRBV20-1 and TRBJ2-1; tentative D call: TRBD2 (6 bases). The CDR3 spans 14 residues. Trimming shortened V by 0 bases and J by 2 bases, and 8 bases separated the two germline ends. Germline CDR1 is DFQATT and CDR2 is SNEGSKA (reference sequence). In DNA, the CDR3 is TGCAGTGCTAGAGATCGACTAGCCTACAATGAGCAGTTCTTC. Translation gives CSARDRLAYNEQFF.

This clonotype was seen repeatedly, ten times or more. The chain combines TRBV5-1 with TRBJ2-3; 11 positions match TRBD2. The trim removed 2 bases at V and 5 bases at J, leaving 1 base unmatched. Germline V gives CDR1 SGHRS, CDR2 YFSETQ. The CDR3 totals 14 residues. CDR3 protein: CASSFSGREDTQYF. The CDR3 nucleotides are TGCGCCAGCAGCTTTAGCGGGAGGGAAGATACGCAGTATTTT.

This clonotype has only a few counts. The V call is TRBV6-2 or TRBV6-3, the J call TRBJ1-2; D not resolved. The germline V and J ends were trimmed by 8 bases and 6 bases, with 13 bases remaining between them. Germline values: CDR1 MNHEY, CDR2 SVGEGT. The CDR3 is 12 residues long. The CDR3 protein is CASAHTLDGYTF. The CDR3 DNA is TGTGCCAGCGCTCATACCTTGGATGGCTACACCTTC.

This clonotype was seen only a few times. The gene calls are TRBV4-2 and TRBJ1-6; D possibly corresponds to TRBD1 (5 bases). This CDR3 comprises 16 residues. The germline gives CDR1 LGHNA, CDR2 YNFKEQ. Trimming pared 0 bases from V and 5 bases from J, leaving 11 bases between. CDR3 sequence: CASSQDRASDNSPLHF. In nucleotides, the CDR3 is TGTGCCAGCAGCCAAGACAGGGCGTCGGATAATTCACCCCTCCACTTT.

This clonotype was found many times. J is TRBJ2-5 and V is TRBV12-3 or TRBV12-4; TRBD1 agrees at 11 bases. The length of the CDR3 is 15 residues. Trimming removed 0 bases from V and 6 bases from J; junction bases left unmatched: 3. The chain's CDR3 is CASSLAGQGDQTQYF. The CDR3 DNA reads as TGTGCCAGCAGTTTAGCGGGACAGGGGGATCAGACCCAGTACTTC.

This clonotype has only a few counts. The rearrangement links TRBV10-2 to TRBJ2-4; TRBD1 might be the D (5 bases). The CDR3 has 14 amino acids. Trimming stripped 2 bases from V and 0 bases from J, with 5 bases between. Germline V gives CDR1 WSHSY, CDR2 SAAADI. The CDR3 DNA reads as TGCGCCAGCAGTGAGCAGGGAGCCAAAAACATTCAGTACTTC. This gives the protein CASSEQGAKNIQYF.

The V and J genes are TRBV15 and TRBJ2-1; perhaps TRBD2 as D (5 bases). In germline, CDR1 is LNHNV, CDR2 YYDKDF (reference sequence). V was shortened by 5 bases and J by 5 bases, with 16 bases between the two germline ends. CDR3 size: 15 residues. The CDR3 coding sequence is TGTGCCACCAGCCATGAGGGCGGGTACCACAATGAGCAGTTCTTC. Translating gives CATSHEGGYHNEQFF.

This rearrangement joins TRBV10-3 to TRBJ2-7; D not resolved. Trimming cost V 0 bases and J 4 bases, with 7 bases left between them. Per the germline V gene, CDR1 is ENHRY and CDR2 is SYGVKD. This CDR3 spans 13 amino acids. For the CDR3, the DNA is TGTGCCATCAGTGAGTCGATGGGGTACGAGCAGTACTTC. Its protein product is CAISESMGYEQYF.

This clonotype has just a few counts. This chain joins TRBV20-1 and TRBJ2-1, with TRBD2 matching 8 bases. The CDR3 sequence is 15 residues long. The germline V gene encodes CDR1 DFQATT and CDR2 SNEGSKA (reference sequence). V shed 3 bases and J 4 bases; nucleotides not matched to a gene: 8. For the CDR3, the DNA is TGCAGTGCTAGCGGGCGGGGGGTAAGGTACAATGAGCAGTTCTTC. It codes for CSASGRGVRYNEQFF.

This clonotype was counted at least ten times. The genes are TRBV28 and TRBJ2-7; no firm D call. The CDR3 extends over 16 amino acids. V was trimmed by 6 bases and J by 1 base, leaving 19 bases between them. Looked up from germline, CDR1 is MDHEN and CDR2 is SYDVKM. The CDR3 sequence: CASRTGTPSGSYEQYF. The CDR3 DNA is TGTGCCAGCAGGACGGGCACCCCAAGTGGGTCCTACGAGCAGTACTTC.

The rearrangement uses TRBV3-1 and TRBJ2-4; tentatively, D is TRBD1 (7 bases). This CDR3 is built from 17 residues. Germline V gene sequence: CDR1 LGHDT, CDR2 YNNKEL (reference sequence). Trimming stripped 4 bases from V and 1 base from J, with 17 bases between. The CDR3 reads CASSPKGGGAAKNIQYF. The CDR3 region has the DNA TGTGCCAGCAGCCCCAAAGGAGGGGGCGCTGCCAAAAACATTCAGTACTTC.

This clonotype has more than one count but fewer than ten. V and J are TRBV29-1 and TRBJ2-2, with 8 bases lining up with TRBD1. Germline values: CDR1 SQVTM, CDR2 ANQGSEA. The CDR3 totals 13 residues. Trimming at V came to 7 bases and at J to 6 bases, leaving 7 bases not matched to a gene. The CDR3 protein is CSAGQGDAGELFF. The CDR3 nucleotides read TGCAGCGCAGGACAGGGTGACGCCGGGGAGCTGTTTTTT.

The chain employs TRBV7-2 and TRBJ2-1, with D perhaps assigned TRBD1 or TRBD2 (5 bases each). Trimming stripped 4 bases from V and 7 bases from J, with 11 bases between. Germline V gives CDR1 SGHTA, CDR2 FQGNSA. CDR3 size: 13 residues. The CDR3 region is CASSSGRENEQFF. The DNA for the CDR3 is TGTGCCAGCAGCTCGGGACGAGAAAATGAGCAGTTCTTC.

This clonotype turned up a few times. The CDR3 protein is CASSLERITRGTEAFF. The DNA for the CDR3 is TGTGCCAGCAGCTTGGAGCGCATAACACGAGGCACTGAAGCTTTCTTT. V and J are TRBV5-6 and TRBJ1-1; D gene ambiguous. The CDR3 consists of 16 residues. In germline, CDR1 is SGHDT, CDR2 YYEEEE. Trimming removed 0 bases from V and 4 bases from J, with 16 bases in between.

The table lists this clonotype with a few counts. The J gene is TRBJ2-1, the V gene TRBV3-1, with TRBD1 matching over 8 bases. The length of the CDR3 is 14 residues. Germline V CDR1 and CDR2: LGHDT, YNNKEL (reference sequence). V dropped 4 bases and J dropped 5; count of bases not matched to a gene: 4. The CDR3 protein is CASSRTGLDNEQFF. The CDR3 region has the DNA TGTGCCAGCAGCCGGACAGGGTTGGACAATGAGCAGTTCTTC.

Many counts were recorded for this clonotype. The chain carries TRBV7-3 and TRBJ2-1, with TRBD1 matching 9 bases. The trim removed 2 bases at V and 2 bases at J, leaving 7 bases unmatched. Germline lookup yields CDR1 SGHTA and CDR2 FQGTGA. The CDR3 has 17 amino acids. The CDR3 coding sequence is TGTGCCAGCAGCTTACAACCGGGACAGGGCCCCTACAATGAGCAGTTCTTC. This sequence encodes CASSLQPGQGPYNEQFF.

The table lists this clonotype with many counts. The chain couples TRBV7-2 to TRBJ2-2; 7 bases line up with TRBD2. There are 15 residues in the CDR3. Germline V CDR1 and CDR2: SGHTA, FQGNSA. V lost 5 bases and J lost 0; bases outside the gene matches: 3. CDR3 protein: CASSPGLANTGELFF. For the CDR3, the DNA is TGTGCCAGCAGCCCTGGACTAGCGAACACCGGGGAGCTGTTTTTT.

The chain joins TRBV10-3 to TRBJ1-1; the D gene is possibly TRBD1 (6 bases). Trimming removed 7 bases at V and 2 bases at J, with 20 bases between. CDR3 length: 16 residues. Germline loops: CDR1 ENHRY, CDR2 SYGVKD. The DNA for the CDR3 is TGTGCCATCAAGGATTCGCGGCAGGGGATTAACACTGAAGCTTTCTTT. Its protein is CAIKDSRQGINTEAFF.

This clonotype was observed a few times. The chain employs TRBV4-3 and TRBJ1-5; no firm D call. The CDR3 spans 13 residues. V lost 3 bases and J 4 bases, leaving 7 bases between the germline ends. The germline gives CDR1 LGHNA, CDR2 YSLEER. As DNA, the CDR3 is TGCGCCAGCAGCCAGACAAAGAATCAGCCCCAGCATTTT. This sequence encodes CASSQTKNQPQHF.

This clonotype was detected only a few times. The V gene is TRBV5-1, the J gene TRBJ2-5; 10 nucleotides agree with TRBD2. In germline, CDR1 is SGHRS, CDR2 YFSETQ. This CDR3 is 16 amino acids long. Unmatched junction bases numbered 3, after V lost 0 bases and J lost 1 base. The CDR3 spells CASSLAVAGGQETQYF. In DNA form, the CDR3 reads TGCGCCAGCAGCTTGGCCGTAGCGGGGGGCCAAGAGACCCAGTACTTC.

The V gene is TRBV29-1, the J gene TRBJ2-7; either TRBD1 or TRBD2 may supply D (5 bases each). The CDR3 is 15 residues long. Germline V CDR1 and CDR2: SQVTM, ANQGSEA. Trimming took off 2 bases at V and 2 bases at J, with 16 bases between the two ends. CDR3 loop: CSVERGSGNPYEQYF. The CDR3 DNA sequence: TGCAGCGTTGAAAGGGGTTCGGGAAACCCCTACGAGCAGTACTTC.

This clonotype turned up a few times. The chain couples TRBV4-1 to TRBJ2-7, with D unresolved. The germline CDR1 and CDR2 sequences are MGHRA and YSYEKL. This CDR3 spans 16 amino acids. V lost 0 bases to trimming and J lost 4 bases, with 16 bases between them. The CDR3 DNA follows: TGCGCCAGCAGCCAAGAAGGTGCAGTCCCTCCTTACGAGCAGTACTTC. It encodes CASSQEGAVPPYEQYF.

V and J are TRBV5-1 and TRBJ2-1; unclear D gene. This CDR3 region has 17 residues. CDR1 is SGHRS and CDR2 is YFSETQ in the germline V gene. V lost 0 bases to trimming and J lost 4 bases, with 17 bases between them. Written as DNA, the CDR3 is TGCGCCAGCAGCTTGGCCGTCGCAGCCCTTCGGTACAATGAGCAGTTCTTC. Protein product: CASSLAVAALRYNEQFF.